A selection of T cell receptor beta chains follows, all from one sample in a study of blood T cell repertoires in COVID-19. Sequencing was performed with immunoSEQ multiplex PCR; in TCRdb, only in-frame clones are kept and a portion is missing. The repertoire holds approximately 200,000 clones, with around four fifths as singletons. What was sequenced was PBMCs or T cells enriched from blood (not recorded which). These receptors were collected from a man aged 35 to 55 who had recovered from COVID-19. Each CDR3 is given with its conserved first and last residue. Each record gives: D gene, V gene, J gene, clone size, CDR3 length, CDR3 protein, CDR3 DNA. A D gene is named only where the DNA matches it firmly. Expanded clones are given a class, and other clones once, few, many or no size at all.

>-|TRBV4-1|TRBJ2-1|-|14
CASSLSGHNNEQFF
TGCGCCAGCAGCCTATCGGGACACAACAATGAGCAGTTCTTC
>TRBD1|TRBV6-1|TRBJ1-5|-|18
CASSEPGQGKRSNQPQHF
TGTGCCAGCAGCGAACCGGGACAGGGAAAGAGGAGCAATCAGCCCCAGCATTTT
>-|TRBV6-5|TRBJ1-3|-|14
CASSRQAAGNTIYF
TGTGCCAGCAGCAGACAGGCGGCTGGAAACACCATATATTTT
>-|TRBV7-3|TRBJ2-3|-|15
CASSFTGSLSDTQYF
TGTGCCAGCAGCTTTACAGGGAGTTTATCAGATACGCAGTATTTT
>-|TRBV5-1|TRBJ1-2|-|14
CASSPLIRDDGYTF
TGCGCCAGCAGCCCCTTGATCAGGGATGATGGCTACACCTTC
>-|TRBV19|TRBJ2-4|-|18
CASTVGAGPFQAKNIQYF
TGTGCCAGTACCGTGGGGGCGGGCCCCTTTCAGGCCAAAAACATTCAGTACTTC
>TRBD1|TRBV18|TRBJ1-5|once|15
CASSPGTGANQPQHF
TGTGCCAGCTCACCAGGGACAGGGGCAAATCAGCCCCAGCATTTT
>TRBD1|TRBV5-6|TRBJ1-1|-|16
CASSFVQDRKNTEAFF
TGTGCCAGCAGCTTTGTCCAGGACAGGAAAAACACTGAAGCTTTCTTT
>-|TRBV18|TRBJ1-1|-|13
CASSPGGNTEAFF
TGTGCCAGCTCACCGGGGGGAAACACTGAAGCTTTCTTT
>TRBD1|TRBV5-1|TRBJ2-1|-|15
CASSLMDRGINEQFF
TGCGCCAGCAGCTTGATGGACAGGGGGATCAATGAGCAGTTCTTC
>-|TRBV2|TRBJ2-1|-|14
CASSDYDIYNEQFF
TGTGCCAGCAGTGATTATGACATCTACAATGAGCAGTTCTTC
>TRBD1|TRBV10-2|TRBJ1-2|few|13
CASSLQGENGYTF
TGCGCCAGCAGTCTACAGGGGGAAAATGGCTACACCTTC
>-|TRBV14|TRBJ2-3|-|15
CASSQGAGSTDTQYF
TGTGCCAGCAGCCAAGGAGCGGGCAGCACAGATACGCAGTATTTT
>-|TRBV4-3|TRBJ2-1|-|17
CASSQRLEDSSYNEQFF
TGCGCCAGCAGCCAACGCCTGGAGGATAGCTCCTACAATGAGCAGTTCTTC
>-|TRBV4-3|TRBJ1-3|-|18
CASSLGPAGDPSGNTIYF
TGCGCCAGCAGCCTCGGCCCGGCGGGGGACCCCTCTGGAAACACCATATATTTT
>-|TRBV7-2|TRBJ1-3|-|16
CASSPVGGQMGNTIYF
TGTGCCAGCAGCCCCGTGGGGGGGCAGATGGGAAACACCATATATTTT
>TRBD2|TRBV19|TRBJ2-1|-|15
CASSIGGRAVNEQFF
TGTGCCAGTAGTATCGGCGGGAGGGCCGTGAATGAGCAGTTCTTC
>-|TRBV5-1|TRBJ1-1|-|14
CASSFDTQNTEAFF
TGCGCCAGCAGCTTTGACACACAGAACACTGAAGCTTTCTTT
>TRBD2|TRBV10-2|TRBJ2-1|few|15
CASLPPGLVGREQFF
TGCGCCAGCCTTCCGCCGGGACTAGTTGGTCGTGAGCAGTTCTTC
>-|TRBV9|TRBJ1-1|-|14
CASSGLQGHTEAFF
TGTGCCAGCAGCGGCCTACAGGGTCACACTGAAGCTTTCTTT
>TRBD1|TRBV6-5|TRBJ1-2|-|14
CASSILTGQYGYTF
TGTGCCAGCAGCATTTTGACAGGGCAGTATGGCTACACCTTC
>TRBD1|TRBV7-9|TRBJ1-5|-|13
CASSRGQDQPQHF
TGTGCCAGCAGCAGGGGGCAGGATCAGCCCCAGCATTTT
>TRBD2|TRBV7-2|TRBJ2-5|-|15
CASSSLTSGRETQYF
TGTGCCAGCAGCTCCTTGACTAGCGGGAGGGAGACCCAGTACTTC
>-|TRBV27|TRBJ2-1|-|16
CASKKGLADIYNEQFF
TGTGCCAGCAAAAAGGGGTTAGCGGACATTTACAATGAGCAGTTCTTC
>TRBD2|TRBV5-1|TRBJ2-1|-|16
CASSLEAGSSYNEQFF
TGCGCCAGCAGCTTGGAAGCGGGGAGCTCCTACAATGAGCAGTTCTTC
>TRBD1|TRBV25-1|TRBJ1-2|-|15
CASSEFRDSGRGYTF
TGTGCCAGCAGCGAGTTCCGGGACAGCGGCCGGGGCTACACCTTC
>TRBD2|TRBV5-4|TRBJ2-5|-|19
CASRRTSGLHYNFKETQYF
TGTGCCAGCAGGAGGACTAGCGGACTACACTACAATTTCAAAGAGACCCAGTACTTC
>-|TRBV3-1/TRBV3-2|TRBJ1-2|-|13
CASSQAVWHGYTF
TGTGCCAGCAGCCAAGCTGTATGGCATGGCTACACCTTC
>-|TRBV11-3|TRBJ1-1|-|13
CASSLTGTTEAFF
TGTGCCAGCAGCTTAACAGGGACGACTGAAGCTTTCTTT
>TRBD1|TRBV28|TRBJ1-5|few|14
CASSLSGGHQPQHF
TGTGCCAGCAGTTTATCAGGGGGGCATCAGCCCCAGCATTTT
>-|TRBV5-4|TRBJ2-7|-|16
CASSLDGAGSYYEQYF
TGTGCCAGCAGCTTGGATGGTGCGGGCTCCTACTACGAGCAGTACTTC
>TRBD1|TRBV7-2|TRBJ1-5|-|14
CASSAGTGAQPQHF
TGTGCCAGCAGCGCCGGGACAGGGGCTCAGCCCCAGCATTTT
>-|TRBV5-4|TRBJ2-2|-|14
CASSQNSNTGELFF
TGTGCCAGCAGCCAAAATTCGAACACCGGGGAGCTGTTTTTT
>-|TRBV28|TRBJ2-1|-|14
CATSPGSSYNEQFF
TGTGCCACGTCCCCCGGGAGCTCCTACAATGAGCAGTTCTTC
>TRBD2|TRBV27|TRBJ2-1|-|16
CASSLWAGGPSDEQFF
TGTGCCAGCAGTTTATGGGCGGGAGGGCCGAGCGATGAGCAGTTCTTC
>TRBD1|TRBV4-2|TRBJ1-1|-|16
CASSQRETGKITEAFF
TGTGCCAGCAGCCAAAGGGAGACAGGGAAGATCACTGAAGCTTTCTTT
>TRBD2|TRBV4-1|TRBJ2-7|-|17
CASSQDKGRALSYEQYF
TGCGCCAGCAGCCAAGATAAAGGGAGGGCTCTCTCCTACGAGCAGTACTTC
>-|TRBV7-2|TRBJ1-1|once|14
CASSFSPVNTEAFF
TGTGCCAGCAGCTTTTCCCCTGTGAACACTGAAGCTTTCTTT